These T cell receptor beta chains were read from a single sample in a study of T cell responses to AZD1222 COVID-19 vaccine. The assay was immunoSEQ multiplex PCR, and TCRdb's table has in-frame clones only and misses some. The sample records approximately 100,000 clones, 86% being singletons. Sequenced here: peripheral blood, sampled on day 0 of AZD1222 vaccination. The origin of the receptors is an adult in good health. The CDR3 runs from the conserved cysteine through the conserved F or W. Each record gives: V gene, J gene, CDR3 protein.

>TRBV6-5|TRBJ1-1
CASSYAGAEAFF
>TRBV19|TRBJ2-7
CASSRTHRGLYEQYF
>TRBV9|TRBJ2-5
CASSVAGAWETQYF
>TRBV27|TRBJ1-4
CASSRGQINEKLFF
>TRBV4-3|TRBJ1-6
CASSQDSGGDSPLHF
>TRBV10-3|TRBJ1-5
CAISPDRVNQPQHF
>TRBV3-1/TRBV3-2|TRBJ1-1
CASSLAVNTEAFF
>TRBV5-4|TRBJ2-5
CASSIQSEETQYF
>TRBV3-1/TRBV3-2|TRBJ2-7
CASSHSSVREQYF
>TRBV28|TRBJ1-1
CASSFPNTGGVDTEAFF
>TRBV12-3/TRBV12-4|TRBJ1-1
CASRKNTEAFF
>TRBV4-1|TRBJ1-5
CASSQVMGDQPQHF